The TCR beta chain described here comes from a study of OX40 agonist ivuxolimab in advanced cancers. Study as a whole: Ivuxolimab was delivered to patients intravenously every 2 weeks at doses spanning 0.01 to 10 mg/kg. Three patients showed partial responses: one hepatocellular carcinoma and two cutaneous melanoma cases.

TCRdb keeps only in-frame clones here, not all; method: immunoSEQ multiplex PCR. The sample lists about 68,000 clones; roughly 80% were seen once. In the case of this clone: The antigen remains undetermined.

The germline gives CDR1 SGHAT, CDR2 FQDESV (reference sequence). V gave up 5 bases and J gave up 4 bases, with 8 bases separating them. The CDR3 runs 12 residues. Study results and limitations: At 0.1 to 3.0 mg/kg and by week 6, clonal expansion occurred in CD4+ and CD8+ blood T cells.

The chain combines TRBV11-1 with TRBJ2-5; D gene uncertain. The material sequenced was CD4+ or CD8+ T cells sorted from blood, taken in a trial of the OX40 agonist ivuxolimab. The TCR originated in an adult with an advanced solid tumor such as melanoma, head and neck, liver or kidney cancer. CDR3 in amino acids: CASSLFLETQYF. The DNA of the CDR3 is TGTGCCAGCAGCCTCTTCTTAGAGACCCAGTACTTC. Filled out from reference TRBV11-1 and TRBJ2-5, the complete variable domain reads EAEVAQSPRYKITEKSQAVAFWCDPISGHATLYWYRQILGQGPELLVQFQDESVVDDSQLPKDRFSAERLKGVDSTLKIQPAELGDSAMYLCASSLFLETQYFGPGTRLLVL.